This TCR beta chain was identified during a study of CD8+CD57+ T cells in acquired aplastic anemia. Study in general: Average DNA yield from sorted CD4+ and CD8+ cells was around 3.2 ug. General study results and limits: The number of CD8+ CDR3 sequences shared by patients and controls was roughly 31.

The sample holds many counts of this clonotype. Its target is not known. Researchers used genomic DNA as the template to profile TCR beta VDJ and CDR3. TCRdb processed the reads anew with MiXCR; each CDR3 protein has one entry. The data hold fewer than 250,000 distinct CDR3 sequences, with approximately 49% observed a single time. This TCR came from a human donor in good health, serving as a control. Sequences were obtained from sorted CD4+, CD8+, or CD8+CD57+ T cells (not recorded which) from PBMCs.

CDR3 DNA: TGTGCCAGTAGTATGAAAGGGGGCTATGGCTACACCTTC. Translation: CASSMKGGYGYTF. The chain has TRBV19 and TRBJ1-2, with D possibly TRBD1 on 6 matching bases. From germline, CDR1 is LNHDA and CDR2 SQIVND (reference sequence). The CDR3 extends over 13 amino acids. V lost 3 bases, J lost 4 bases, and 9 bases lay in between.